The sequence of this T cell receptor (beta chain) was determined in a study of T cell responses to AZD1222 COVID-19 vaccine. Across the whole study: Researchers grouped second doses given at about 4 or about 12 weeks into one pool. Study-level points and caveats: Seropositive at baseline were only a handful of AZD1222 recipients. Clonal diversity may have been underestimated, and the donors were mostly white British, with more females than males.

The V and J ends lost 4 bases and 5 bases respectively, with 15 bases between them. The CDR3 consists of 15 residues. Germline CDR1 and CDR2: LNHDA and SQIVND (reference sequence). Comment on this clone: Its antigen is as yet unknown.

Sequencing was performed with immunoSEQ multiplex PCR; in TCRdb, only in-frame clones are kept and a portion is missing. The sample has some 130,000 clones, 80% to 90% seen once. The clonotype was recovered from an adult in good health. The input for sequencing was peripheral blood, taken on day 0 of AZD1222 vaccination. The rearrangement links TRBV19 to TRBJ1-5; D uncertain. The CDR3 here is CASSTRIGGYQPQHF. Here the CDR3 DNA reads TGTGCCAGTAGTACCAGGATCGGAGGCTATCAGCCCCAGCATTTT.